This T cell receptor beta chain was retrieved from a study of cytomegalovirus exposure and HLA in healthy donors. General observations from the study: The study labeled roughly 160 TCR beta chains cytomegalovirus-associated. Immune exposure information available was restricted to CMV serostatus. Earlier analysis yielded a pattern in which most TCR beta V segments were productive about 90% or about 30% of the time.

Though nominally healthy at sampling, donors likely had unrecorded immune exposures. It was with 60 Vbeta and 13 Jbeta primers that the PCR ran. The protocol was immunoSEQ multiplex PCR, while the TCRdb copy is restricted to in-frame clones and leaves out a portion. The repertoire has fewer than 40,000 clones, more than 65% of them found once; the top ten carry less than 4%. The CDR3 is 11 residues long. V was cut by 7 bases and J by 6 bases, with 7 bases left in between. The germline V gene has CDR1 SNHLY and CDR2 FYNNEI. Concerning this clone itself: Antigen: not known.

The sequencing input was PBMCs. This TCR was sampled from a woman in her late teens or twenties in good health and CMV-seronegative. The genes are TRBV2 and TRBJ2-1; TRBD1 might be the D (6 bases). The CDR3 DNA reads TGTGCCAGCAACAGGGTCAATGAGCAGTTCTTC. Translating it yields CASNRVNEQFF.